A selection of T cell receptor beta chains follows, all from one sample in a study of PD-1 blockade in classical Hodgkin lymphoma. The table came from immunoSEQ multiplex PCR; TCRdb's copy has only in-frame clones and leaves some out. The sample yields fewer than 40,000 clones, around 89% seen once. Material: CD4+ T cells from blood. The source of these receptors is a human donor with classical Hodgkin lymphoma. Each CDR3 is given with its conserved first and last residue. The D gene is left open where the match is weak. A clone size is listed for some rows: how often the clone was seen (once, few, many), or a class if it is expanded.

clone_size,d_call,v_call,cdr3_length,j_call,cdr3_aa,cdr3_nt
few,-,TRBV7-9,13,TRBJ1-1,CASSLDEVTEAFF,TGTGCCAGCAGCTTAGATGAGGTGACTGAAGCTTTCTTT
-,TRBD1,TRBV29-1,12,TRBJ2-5,CSVVRGQETQYF,TGCAGCGTTGTTAGGGGGCAGGAGACCCAGTACTTC
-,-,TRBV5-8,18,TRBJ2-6,CASSFTGVLSSGANVLTF,TGTGCCAGCAGCTTTACCGGGGTTCTAAGCTCTGGGGCCAACGTCCTGACTTTC
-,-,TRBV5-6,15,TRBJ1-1,CASSLYEGWRTEAFF,TGTGCCAGCAGCTTGTATGAGGGATGGCGCACTGAAGCTTTCTTT
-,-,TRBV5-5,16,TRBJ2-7,CASSLRGQGPSYEQYF,TGTGCCAGCAGCTTGCGGGGCCAGGGTCCCTCCTACGAGCAGTACTTC
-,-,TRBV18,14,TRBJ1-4,CASSSGREGEKLFF,TGTGCCAGCTCATCCGGGAGAGAGGGTGAAAAACTGTTTTTT
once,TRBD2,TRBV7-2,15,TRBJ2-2,CASSLRLAETGELFF,TGTGCCAGCAGCTTGCGACTAGCGGAAACCGGGGAGCTGTTTTTT
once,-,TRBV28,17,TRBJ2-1,CASSSSGPRGSYNEQFF,TGTGCCAGCAGCTCCTCGGGGCCCCGCGGGTCCTACAATGAGCAGTTCTTC
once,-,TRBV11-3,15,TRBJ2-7,CASSLGPRTVHEQYF,TGTGCCAGCAGCTTAGGTCCCAGAACGGTCCACGAGCAGTACTTC
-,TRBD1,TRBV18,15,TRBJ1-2,CASSLLRGLTYGYTF,TGTGCCAGCTCACTTCTCAGGGGGCTTACCTATGGCTACACCTTC
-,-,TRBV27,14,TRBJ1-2,CASSPRGYNYGYTF,TGTGCCAGCAGTCCCAGGGGTTATAACTATGGCTACACCTTC
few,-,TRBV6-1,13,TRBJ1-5,CASSETHDRPQHF,TGTGCCAGCAGTGAAACCCACGACAGGCCCCAGCATTTT
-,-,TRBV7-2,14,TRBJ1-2,CASSLDGPIYGYTF,TGTGCCAGCAGCTTAGATGGCCCGATCTATGGCTACACCTTC
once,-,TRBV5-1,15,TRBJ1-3,CASSGGGTSGNTIYF,TGCGCCAGCAGCGGAGGGGGGACTTCTGGAAACACCATATATTTT
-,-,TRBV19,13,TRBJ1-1,CASSRGWDTEAFF,TGTGCCAGTAGTAGAGGGTGGGACACTGAAGCTTTCTTT
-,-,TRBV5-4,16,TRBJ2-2,CASSPGYQANTGELFF,TGTGCCAGCAGCCCTGGTTATCAGGCGAACACCGGGGAGCTGTTTTTT
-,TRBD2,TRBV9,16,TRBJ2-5,CASSPSGAGGQRTQYF,TGTGCCAGCAGCCCCAGCGGGGCGGGGGGCCAGCGGACCCAGTACTTC
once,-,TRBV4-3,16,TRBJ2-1,CASSQYVGRIYNEQFF,TGCGCCAGCAGCCAATATGTGGGGAGGATCTACAATGAGCAGTTCTTC
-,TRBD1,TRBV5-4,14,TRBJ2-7,CASSVDRGLHEQYF,TGTGCCAGCAGCGTTGACAGGGGGCTCCACGAGCAGTACTTC
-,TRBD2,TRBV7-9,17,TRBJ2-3,CASSLMTSGLGTDTQYF,TGTGCCAGCAGCCTGATGACTAGCGGGTTGGGGACAGATACGCAGTATTTT
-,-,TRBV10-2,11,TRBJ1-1,CASSPNTEAFF,TGCGCCAGCAGCCCGAACACTGAAGCTTTCTTT
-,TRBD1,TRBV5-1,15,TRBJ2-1,CASSFGRGFHNEQFF,TGCGCCAGCAGCTTTGGCAGGGGGTTTCACAATGAGCAGTTCTTC
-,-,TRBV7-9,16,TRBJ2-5,CASSLDAWGGQETQYF,TGTGCCAGCAGCTTAGATGCGTGGGGAGGCCAAGAGACCCAGTACTTC
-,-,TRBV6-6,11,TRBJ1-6,CASSAKSPLHF,TGTGCCAGCAGCGCCAAGTCACCCCTCCACTTT
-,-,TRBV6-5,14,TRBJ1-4,CASRQLAANEKLFF,TGTGCCAGCAGGCAGCTTGCGGCTAATGAAAAACTGTTTTTT
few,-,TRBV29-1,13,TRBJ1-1,CSVAGRRNTEAFF,TGCAGCGTGGCGGGACGGCGGAACACTGAAGCTTTCTTT
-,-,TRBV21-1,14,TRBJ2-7,CARQEPHHRYEQYF,TGTGCCAGACAAGAACCCCATCACCGCTACGAGCAGTACTTC
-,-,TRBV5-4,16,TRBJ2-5,CASSLSPSGAKETQYF,TGTGCCAGCAGCTTGTCCCCGTCGGGGGCTAAGGAGACCCAGTACTTC
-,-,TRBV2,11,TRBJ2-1,CASSVEGEQFF,TGTGCCAGCAGTGTGGAAGGCGAGCAGTTCTTC
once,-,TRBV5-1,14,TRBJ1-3,CASSFSLGGNTIYF,TGCGCCAGCAGCTTTTCCTTGGGGGGAAACACCATATATTTT
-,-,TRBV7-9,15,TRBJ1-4,CASSFLRDYNEKLFF,TGTGCCAGCAGCTTCCTCAGGGACTATAATGAAAAACTGTTTTTT
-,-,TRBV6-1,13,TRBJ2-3,CASSWTGTDTQYF,TGTGCCAGCAGTTGGACTGGCACAGATACGCAGTATTTT
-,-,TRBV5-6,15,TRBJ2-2,CASSLRGVNTGELFF,TGTGCCAGCAGCTTGAGGGGTGTGAACACCGGGGAGCTGTTTTTT
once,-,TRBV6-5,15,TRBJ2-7,CASSYSIEGPYEQYF,TGTGCCAGCAGTTACTCGATTGAGGGTCCCTACGAGCAGTACTTC
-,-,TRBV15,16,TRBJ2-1,CATSRAGGIKYNEQFF,TGTGCCACCAGCAGAGCTGGCGGGATAAAATACAATGAGCAGTTCTTC
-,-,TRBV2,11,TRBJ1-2,CASSTGYGYTF,TGTGCCAGCAGTACAGGGTATGGCTACACCTTC
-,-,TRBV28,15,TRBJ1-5,CASIPGPAAYQPQHF,TGTGCCAGCATCCCAGGGCCCGCGGCATATCAGCCCCAGCATTTT
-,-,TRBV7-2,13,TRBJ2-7,CASSWSGTGEQYF,TGTGCCAGCAGCTGGTCGGGGACCGGCGAGCAGTACTTC
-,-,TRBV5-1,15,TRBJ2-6,CASSPGNSGANVLTF,TGCGCCAGCAGCCCCGGGAACTCTGGGGCCAACGTCCTGACTTTC
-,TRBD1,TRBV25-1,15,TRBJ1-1,CASRLDRGQSTEAFF,TGTGCCAGCAGACTCGACAGGGGGCAGAGCACTGAAGCTTTCTTT
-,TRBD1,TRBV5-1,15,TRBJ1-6,CASSVDRGRNSPLHF,TGCGCCAGCAGCGTTGACAGGGGAAGAAATTCACCCCTCCACTTT
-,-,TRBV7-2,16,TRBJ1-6,CASSLLGENWSSPLHF,TGTGCCAGCAGCCTCCTAGGGGAGAATTGGAGTTCACCCCTCCACTTT
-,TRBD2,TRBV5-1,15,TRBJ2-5,CASSSLAGSEETQYF,TGCGCCAGCAGCTCACTAGCGGGAAGTGAGGAGACCCAGTACTTC
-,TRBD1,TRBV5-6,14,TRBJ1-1,CASSPGDRGTEAFF,TGTGCCAGCAGCCCGGGGGACAGAGGAACTGAAGCTTTCTTT
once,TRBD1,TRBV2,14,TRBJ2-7,CASSWGQAAYEQYF,TGTGCCAGCAGTTGGGGACAGGCAGCCTACGAGCAGTACTTC
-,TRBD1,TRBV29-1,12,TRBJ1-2,CSVTRGIYGYTF,TGCAGCGTTACCAGGGGGATTTATGGCTACACCTTC
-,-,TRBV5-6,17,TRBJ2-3,CASSLRDSPGGTDTQYF,TGTGCCAGCAGCTTGAGAGACTCCCCCGGGGGCACAGATACGCAGTATTTT
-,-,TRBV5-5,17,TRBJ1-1,CASSFLPTGAMNTEAFF,TGTGCCAGCAGCTTTCTCCCGACAGGCGCAATGAACACTGAAGCTTTCTTT
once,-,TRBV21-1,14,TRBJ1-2,CASSKKASNYGYTF,TGTGCCAGCAGCAAGAAGGCTTCTAACTATGGCTACACCTTC
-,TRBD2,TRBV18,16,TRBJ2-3,CASSPLAGALTDTQYF,TGTGCCAGCTCACCACTAGCGGGGGCTCTCACAGATACGCAGTATTTT
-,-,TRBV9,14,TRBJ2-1,CASSVVDRTNEQFF,TGTGCCAGCAGCGTAGTAGACAGAACCAATGAGCAGTTCTTC
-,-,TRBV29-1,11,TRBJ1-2,CSVVGDLSYTF,TGCAGCGTTGTCGGGGATTTGAGCTACACCTTC
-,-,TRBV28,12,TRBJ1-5,CASKGNNQPQHF,TGTGCCAGCAAGGGAAACAATCAGCCCCAGCATTTT
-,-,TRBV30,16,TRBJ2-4,CAWSVGADLAKNIQYF,TGTGCCTGGAGTGTAGGAGCAGATCTAGCCAAAAACATTCAGTACTTC
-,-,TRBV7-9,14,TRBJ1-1,CASSRDRGNTEAFF,TGTGCCAGCAGCCGAGACCGGGGAAACACTGAAGCTTTCTTT
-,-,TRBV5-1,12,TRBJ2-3,CASSLALDTQYF,TGCGCCAGCAGCTTGGCCCTAGATACGCAGTATTTT
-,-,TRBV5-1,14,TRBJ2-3,CASSLAANTDTQYF,TGCGCCAGCAGCCTAGCAGCGAACACAGATACGCAGTATTTT